This is a list of T cell receptor beta chains from one sample in a study of blood T cell repertoires in COVID-19. Using immunoSEQ multiplex PCR, the repertoire was profiled, and TCRdb retains in-frame clones only, with some absent. This sample has around 91,000 clones, with 85% found just once. The sequenced sample consisted of peripheral blood. Receptors originate from an older man with acute or convalescent COVID-19. CDR3s include the opening cysteine and the closing phenylalanine or tryptophan. D genes are given only for firm matches. Only part of the rows carry a size: once, few, many, or a class if the clone is expanded.

>TRBD1|.|TRBV18|TRBJ1-4
CASSQGQGSEKLFF
TGTGCCAGCTCACAAGGACAGGGGTCTGAAAAACTGTTTTTT
>.|.|TRBV30|TRBJ1-1
CAWSEAGRQAFF
TGTGCCTGGAGTGAGGCAGGGAGGCAAGCTTTCTTT
>.|.|TRBV5-6|TRBJ2-3
CASSLGGADTQYF
TGTGCCAGCAGCTTGGGCGGTGCAGATACGCAGTATTTT
>.|.|TRBV10-1|TRBJ2-7
CAISLLASF
TGCGCCATCTCCCTATTAGCCTCCTTC
>.|.|TRBV15|TRBJ2-3
CATSEPSNTDTQYF
TGTGCCACCAGCGAACCTAGTAACACAGATACGCAGTATTTT
>TRBD1|.|TRBV27|TRBJ1-5
CASSPHLGTGGRFSNQPQHF
TGTGCCAGCAGTCCACACCTAGGGACAGGGGGACGGTTTTCGAATCAGCCCCAGCATTTT
>TRBD2|.|TRBV9|TRBJ2-7
CASSVGLLAGVHEQYF
TGTGCCAGCAGCGTAGGTCTTTTAGCGGGAGTCCACGAGCAGTACTTC
>TRBD2|.|TRBV29-1|TRBJ2-2
CSVRTSGSRYTGELFF
TGCAGCGTTCGGACTAGCGGGAGTCGGTACACCGGGGAGCTGTTTTTT
>TRBD1|.|TRBV5-6|TRBJ1-2
CASSNQGQGNYGYTF
TGTGCCAGCAGCAACCAGGGACAGGGGAACTATGGCTACACCTTC
>.|.|TRBV11-2|TRBJ2-1
CASSLGGTLNEQFF
TGTGCCAGCAGCTTAGGCGGGACTCTGAATGAGCAGTTCTTC
>.|.|TRBV11-2|TRBJ2-5
CASSIQGIETQYF
TGTGCCAGCAGCATTCAGGGGATTGAGACCCAGTACTTC
>TRBD1|.|TRBV7-2|TRBJ2-4
CASSLAGLDRGKNIQYF
TGTGCCAGCAGCTTAGCGGGGCTAGACAGGGGGAAAAACATTCAGTACTTC
>TRBD1|.|TRBV5-1|TRBJ2-7
CASSLRFGDSYEQYF
TGCGCCAGCAGCTTGAGGTTTGGGGACAGCTACGAGCAGTACTTC
>TRBD2|.|TRBV9|TRBJ2-5
CASSVVGSGIETQYF
TGTGCCAGCAGCGTAGTTGGTAGCGGGATAGAGACCCAGTACTTC
>TRBD1|.|TRBV6-5|TRBJ1-2
CASSLQGATYGYTF
TGTGCCAGCAGTTTACAGGGGGCGACCTATGGCTACACCTTC
>TRBD2|.|TRBV18|TRBJ2-5
CASSRLAGLTETQYF
TGTGCCAGCTCTCGACTAGCGGGACTGACGGAGACCCAGTACTTC
>TRBD1|.|TRBV10-3|TRBJ1-1
CAITGQVNTEAFF
TGTGCCATAACGGGACAGGTGAACACTGAAGCTTTCTTT
>.|.|TRBV11-2|TRBJ2-2
CASRIVRGTGELFF
TGTGCCAGCAGGATCGTCCGCGGCACCGGGGAGCTGTTTTTT
>TRBD1|.|TRBV18|TRBJ2-1
CASSLQTGGLYNEQFF
TGTGCCAGCTCATTACAGACAGGGGGCCTCTACAATGAGCAGTTCTTC
>.|once|TRBV28|TRBJ2-7
CASSLRSYEQYF
TGTGCCAGCAGTTTGCGGTCCTACGAGCAGTACTTC
>.|.|TRBV9|TRBJ1-2
CASSVNGVDGYTF
TGTGCCAGCAGCGTAAACGGGGTCGATGGCTACACCTTC
>TRBD1|.|TRBV5-4|TRBJ1-4
CASSLAGQGRDEKLFF
TGTGCCAGCAGCTTGGCCGGACAGGGGAGGGATGAAAAACTGTTTTTT
>.|.|TRBV7-9|TRBJ2-5
CASSLASTDQETQYF
TGTGCCAGCAGCTTAGCGAGTACGGACCAAGAGACCCAGTACTTC
>TRBD1|.|TRBV7-8|TRBJ2-7
CASSLGTPGGKAYEQYF
TGTGCCAGCAGCTTAGGGACTCCAGGGGGAAAGGCCTACGAGCAGTACTTC
>.|.|TRBV5-8|TRBJ2-5
CASSLASGVETQYF
TGTGCCAGCAGCTTGGCTTCAGGGGTGGAGACCCAGTACTTC
>TRBD2|.|TRBV7-2|TRBJ2-7
CASSPGTSNSYEQYF
TGTGCCAGCAGTCCCGGGACTAGCAATTCCTACGAGCAGTACTTC